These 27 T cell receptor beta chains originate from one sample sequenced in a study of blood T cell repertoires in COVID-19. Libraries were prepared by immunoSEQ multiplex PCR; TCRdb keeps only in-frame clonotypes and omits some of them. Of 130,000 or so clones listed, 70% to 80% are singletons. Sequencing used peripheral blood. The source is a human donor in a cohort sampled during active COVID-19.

CDR3 nucleotides: TGTGCCAGTAGTATCGTAGGGACTAGCGGGAGGGCGTCCTACAATGAGCAGTTCTTC. This sequence encodes CASSIVGTSGRASYNEQFF. This chain joins TRBV19 and TRBJ2-1; 16 nucleotides agree with TRBD2. Germline V CDR1 and CDR2: LNHDA, SQIVND (reference sequence). With V trimmed by 3 bases and J by 1 base, 6 bases remained unmatched. This CDR3 spans 19 amino acids. Combining the CDR3 with reference TRBV19 and TRBJ2-1 gives the whole variable domain DGGITQSPKYLFRKEGQNVTLSCEQNLNHDAMYWYRQDPGQGLRLIYYSQIVNDFQKGDIAEGYSVSREKKESFPLTVTSAQKNPTAFYLCASSIVGTSGRASYNEQFFGPGTRLTVL.

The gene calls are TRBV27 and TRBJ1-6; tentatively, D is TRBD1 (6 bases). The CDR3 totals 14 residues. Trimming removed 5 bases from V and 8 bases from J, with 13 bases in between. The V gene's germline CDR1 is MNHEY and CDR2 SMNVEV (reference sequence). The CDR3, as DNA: TGTGCCAGCAGTCTAACAGGGTTGGATTCACCCCTCCACTTT. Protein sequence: CASSLTGLDSPLHF.

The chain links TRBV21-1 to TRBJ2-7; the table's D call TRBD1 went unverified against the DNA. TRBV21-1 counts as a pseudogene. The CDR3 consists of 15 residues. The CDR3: CASNSADRGSYEQYF. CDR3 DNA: TGTGCCAGCAACTCGGCGGACAGGGGTTCCTACGAGCAGTACTTC.

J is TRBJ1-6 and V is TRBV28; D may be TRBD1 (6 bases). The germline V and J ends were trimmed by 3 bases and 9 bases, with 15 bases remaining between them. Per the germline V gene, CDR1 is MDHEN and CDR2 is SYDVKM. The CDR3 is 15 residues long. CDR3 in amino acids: CASSFGNRVTSPLHF. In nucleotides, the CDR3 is TGTGCCAGCAGTTTCGGAAACAGGGTAACTTCACCCCTCCACTTT.

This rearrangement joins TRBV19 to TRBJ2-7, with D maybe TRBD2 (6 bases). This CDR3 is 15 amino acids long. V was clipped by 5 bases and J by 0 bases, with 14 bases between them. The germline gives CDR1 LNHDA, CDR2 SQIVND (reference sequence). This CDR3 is CASSPGRDYSYEQYF. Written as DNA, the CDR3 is TGTGCCAGTAGTCCGGGGCGGGATTACTCCTACGAGCAGTACTTC.

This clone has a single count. This chain's CDR3 is CASSQEPTRDRSYEQYF. CDR3 in DNA: TGCGCCAGCAGCCAAGAACCCACCCGGGACAGATCCTACGAGCAGTACTTC. J is TRBJ2-7 and V is TRBV4-1, with 7 bases that match TRBD1. The length of the CDR3 is 17 residues. J gave up 1 base and V 0 bases, and 9 bases lay outside the gene matches. Germline CDR1 is MGHRA and CDR2 is YSYEKL.

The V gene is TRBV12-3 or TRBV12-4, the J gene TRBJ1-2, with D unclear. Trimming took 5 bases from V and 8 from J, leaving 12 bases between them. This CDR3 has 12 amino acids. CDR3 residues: CASSPSGTGYTF. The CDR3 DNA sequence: TGTGCCAGCAGTCCCAGTGGCACCGGCTACACCTTC.

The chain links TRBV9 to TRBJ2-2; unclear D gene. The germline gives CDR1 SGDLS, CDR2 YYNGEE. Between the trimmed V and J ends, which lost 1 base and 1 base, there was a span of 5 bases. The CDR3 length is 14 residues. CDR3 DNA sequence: TGTGCCAGCAGCGTATACGGGAACACCGGGGAGCTGTTTTTT. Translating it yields CASSVYGNTGELFF. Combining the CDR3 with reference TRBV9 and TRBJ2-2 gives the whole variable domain DSGVTQTPKHLITATGQRVTLRCSPRSGDLSVYWYQQSLDQGLQFLIQYYNGEERAKGNILERFSAQQFPDLHSELNLSSLELGDSALYFCASSVYGNTGELFFGEGSRLTVL.

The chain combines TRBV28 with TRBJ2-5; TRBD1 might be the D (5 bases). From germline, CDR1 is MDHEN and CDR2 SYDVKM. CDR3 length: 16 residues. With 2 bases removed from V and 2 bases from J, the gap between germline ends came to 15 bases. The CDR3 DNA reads TGTGCCAGCAGTTTAGGATTCCGAAGACAGCAAGAGACCCAGTACTTC. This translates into CASSLGFRRQQETQYF.

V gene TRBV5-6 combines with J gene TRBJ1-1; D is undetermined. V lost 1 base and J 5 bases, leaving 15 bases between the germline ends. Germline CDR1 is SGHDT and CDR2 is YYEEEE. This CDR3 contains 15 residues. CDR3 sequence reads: CASSLIARRRTEAFF. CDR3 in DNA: TGTGCCAGCAGCTTGATCGCCCGACGGAGGACTGAAGCTTTCTTT.

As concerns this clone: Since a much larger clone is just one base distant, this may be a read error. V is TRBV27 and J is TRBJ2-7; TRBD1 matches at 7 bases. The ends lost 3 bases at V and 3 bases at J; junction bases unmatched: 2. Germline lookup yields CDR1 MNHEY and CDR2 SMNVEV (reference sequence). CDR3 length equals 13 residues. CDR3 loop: CASSFTGDYEQYF. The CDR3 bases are TGTGCCAGCAGTTTTACAGGGGACTACGAGCAGTACTTC.

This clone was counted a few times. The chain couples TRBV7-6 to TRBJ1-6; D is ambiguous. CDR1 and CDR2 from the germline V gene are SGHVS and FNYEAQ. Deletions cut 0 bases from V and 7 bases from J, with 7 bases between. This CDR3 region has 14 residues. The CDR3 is CASSLAGGNSPLHF. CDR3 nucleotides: TGTGCCAGCAGCTTAGCAGGAGGCAATTCACCCCTCCACTTT.

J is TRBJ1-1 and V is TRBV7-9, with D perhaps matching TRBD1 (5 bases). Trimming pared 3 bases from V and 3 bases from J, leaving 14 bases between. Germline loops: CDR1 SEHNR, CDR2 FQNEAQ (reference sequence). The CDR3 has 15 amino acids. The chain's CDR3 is CASSFRNRWYTEAFF. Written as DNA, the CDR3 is TGTGCCAGCAGCTTTCGTAACAGGTGGTACACTGAAGCTTTCTTT.

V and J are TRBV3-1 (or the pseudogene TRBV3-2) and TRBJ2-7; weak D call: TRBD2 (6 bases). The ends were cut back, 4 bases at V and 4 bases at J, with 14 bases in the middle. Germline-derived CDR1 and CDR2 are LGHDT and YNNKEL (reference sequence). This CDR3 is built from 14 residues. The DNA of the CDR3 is TGTGCCAGCAGCCCGCTAGCGACGGGGTACGAGCAGTACTTC. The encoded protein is CASSPLATGYEQYF.

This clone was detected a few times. CDR3 bases: TGTGCCAGCAGGACTAGCGGGACCGGTGAGGAGCAGTTCTTC. Amino acid sequence: CASRTSGTGEEQFF. V gene TRBV3-1 (or the pseudogene TRBV3-2) combines with J gene TRBJ2-1, with TRBD2 matching 11 bases. With 6 bases clipped from V and 10 bases from J, the junction kept 8 bases outside the gene matches. Germline CDR1 and CDR2: LGHDT and YNNKEL (reference sequence). CDR3 length: 14 amino acids.

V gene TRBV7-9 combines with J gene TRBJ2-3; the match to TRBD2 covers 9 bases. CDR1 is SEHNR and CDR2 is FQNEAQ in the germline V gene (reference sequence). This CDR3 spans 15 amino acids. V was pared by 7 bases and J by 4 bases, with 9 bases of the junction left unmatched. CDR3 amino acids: CASIPVAGGPDTQYF. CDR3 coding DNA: TGTGCCAGCATTCCCGTTGCGGGGGGGCCAGATACGCAGTATTTT.

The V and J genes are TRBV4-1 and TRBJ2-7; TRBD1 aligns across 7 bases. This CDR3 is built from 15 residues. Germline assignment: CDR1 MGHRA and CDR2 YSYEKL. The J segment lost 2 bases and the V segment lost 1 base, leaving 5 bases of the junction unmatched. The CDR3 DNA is TGCGCCAGCAGCCAAGTCGCCGGGACAGCCTACGAGCAGTACTTC. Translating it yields CASSQVAGTAYEQYF.

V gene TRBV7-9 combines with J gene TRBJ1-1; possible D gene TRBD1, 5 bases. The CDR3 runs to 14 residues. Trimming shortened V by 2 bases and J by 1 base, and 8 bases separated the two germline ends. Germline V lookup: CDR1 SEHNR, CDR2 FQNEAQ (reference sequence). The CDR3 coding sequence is TGTGCCAGCAGCTTACAGGGTTCGAACACTGAAGCTTTCTTT. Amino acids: CASSLQGSNTEAFF. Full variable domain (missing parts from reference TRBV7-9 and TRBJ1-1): DTGVSQNPRHKITKRGQNVTFRCDPISEHNRLYWYRQTLGQGPEFLTYFQNEAQLEKSRLLSDRFSAERPKGSFSTLEIQRTEQGDSAMYLCASSLQGSNTEAFFGQGTRLTVV.

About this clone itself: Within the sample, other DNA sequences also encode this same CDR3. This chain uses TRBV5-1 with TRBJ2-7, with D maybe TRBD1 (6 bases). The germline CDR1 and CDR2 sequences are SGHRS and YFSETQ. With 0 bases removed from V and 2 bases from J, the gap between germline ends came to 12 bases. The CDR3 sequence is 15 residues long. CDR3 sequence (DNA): TGCGCCAGCAGCTTGGAGACCGGGACAACCTACGAGCAGTACTTC. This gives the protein CASSLETGTTYEQYF.

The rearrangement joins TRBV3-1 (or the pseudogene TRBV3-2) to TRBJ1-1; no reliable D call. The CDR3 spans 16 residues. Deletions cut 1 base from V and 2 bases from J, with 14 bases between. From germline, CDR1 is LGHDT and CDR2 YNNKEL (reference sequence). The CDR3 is CASSQVLVTPNTEAFF. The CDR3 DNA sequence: TGTGCCAGCAGCCAAGTACTCGTGACACCAAACACTGAAGCTTTCTTT.

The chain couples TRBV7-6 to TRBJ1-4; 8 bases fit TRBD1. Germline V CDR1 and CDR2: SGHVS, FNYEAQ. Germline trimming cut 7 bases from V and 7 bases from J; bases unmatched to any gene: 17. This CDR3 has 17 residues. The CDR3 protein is CASTRTHPGTGSEKLFF. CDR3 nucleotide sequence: TGTGCCAGCACCCGGACTCATCCCGGGACAGGAAGTGAAAAACTGTTTTTT.

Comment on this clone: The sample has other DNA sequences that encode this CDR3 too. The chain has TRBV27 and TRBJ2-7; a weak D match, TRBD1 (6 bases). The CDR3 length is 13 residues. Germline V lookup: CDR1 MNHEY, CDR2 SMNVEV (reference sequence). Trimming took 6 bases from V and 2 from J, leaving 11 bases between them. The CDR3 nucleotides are TGTGCCAGCAGCCCCGGACAGCCCTACGAGCAGTACTTC. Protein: CASSPGQPYEQYF.

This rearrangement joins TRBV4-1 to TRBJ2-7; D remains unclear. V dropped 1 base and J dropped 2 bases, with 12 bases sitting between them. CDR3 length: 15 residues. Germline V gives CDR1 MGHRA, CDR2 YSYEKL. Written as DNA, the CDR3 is TGCGCCAGCAGCCAAGGTCAGGCCTTCCCCTACGAGCAGTACTTC. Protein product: CASSQGQAFPYEQYF.

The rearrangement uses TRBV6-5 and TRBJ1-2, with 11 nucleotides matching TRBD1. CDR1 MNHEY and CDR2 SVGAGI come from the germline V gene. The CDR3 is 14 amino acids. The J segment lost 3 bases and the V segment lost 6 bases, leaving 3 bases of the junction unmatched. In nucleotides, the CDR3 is TGTGCCAGCAGGGAGGACAGGGGGCACTATGGCTACACCTTC. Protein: CASREDRGHYGYTF.

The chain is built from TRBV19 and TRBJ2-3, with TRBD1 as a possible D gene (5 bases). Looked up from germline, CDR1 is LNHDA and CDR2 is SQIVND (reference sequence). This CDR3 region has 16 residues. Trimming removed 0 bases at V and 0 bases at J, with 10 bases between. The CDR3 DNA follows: TGTGCCAGTAGTATAGAAGAAGGGGCTAGCACAGATACGCAGTATTTT. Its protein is CASSIEEGASTDTQYF.

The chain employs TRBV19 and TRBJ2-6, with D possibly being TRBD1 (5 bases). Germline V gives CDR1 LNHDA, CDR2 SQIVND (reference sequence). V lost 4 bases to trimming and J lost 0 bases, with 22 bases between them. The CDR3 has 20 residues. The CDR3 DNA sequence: TGTGCCAGTAGTAGCCCAACAGGACCGGACGAATTCTCTGGGGCCAACGTCCTGACTTTC. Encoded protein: CASSSPTGPDEFSGANVLTF. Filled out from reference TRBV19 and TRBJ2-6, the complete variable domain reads DGGITQSPKYLFRKEGQNVTLSCEQNLNHDAMYWYRQDPGQGLRLIYYSQIVNDFQKGDIAEGYSVSREKKESFPLTVTSAQKNPTAFYLCASSSPTGPDEFSGANVLTFGAGSRLTVL.

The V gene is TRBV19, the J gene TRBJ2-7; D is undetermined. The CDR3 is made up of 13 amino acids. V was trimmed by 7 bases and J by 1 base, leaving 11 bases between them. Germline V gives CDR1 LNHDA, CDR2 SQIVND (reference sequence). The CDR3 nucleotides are TGTGCCAGTAAGCTGGGCCCTTCCTACGAGCAGTACTTC. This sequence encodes CASKLGPSYEQYF.